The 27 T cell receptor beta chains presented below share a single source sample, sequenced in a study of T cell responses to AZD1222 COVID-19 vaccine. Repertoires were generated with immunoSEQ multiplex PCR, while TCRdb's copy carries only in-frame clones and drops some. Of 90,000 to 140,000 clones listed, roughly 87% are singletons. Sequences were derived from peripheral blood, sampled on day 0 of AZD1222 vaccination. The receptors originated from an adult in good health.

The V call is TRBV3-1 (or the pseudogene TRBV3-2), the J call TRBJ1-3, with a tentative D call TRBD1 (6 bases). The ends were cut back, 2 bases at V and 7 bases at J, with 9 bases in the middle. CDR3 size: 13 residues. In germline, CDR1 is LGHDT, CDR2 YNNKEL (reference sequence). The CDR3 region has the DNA TGTGCCAGCAGCCAATCCCAGGGGAACACCATATATTTT. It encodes CASSQSQGNTIYF.

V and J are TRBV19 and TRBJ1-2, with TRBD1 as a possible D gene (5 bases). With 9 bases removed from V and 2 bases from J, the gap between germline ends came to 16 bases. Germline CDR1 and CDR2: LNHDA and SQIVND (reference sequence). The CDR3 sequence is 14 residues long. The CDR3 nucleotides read TGTGCCAGCGCCTGGTTGGGACCGAACTATGGCTACACCTTC. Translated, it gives CASAWLGPNYGYTF.

CDR3 protein: CASNQDTPAYEQYF. The CDR3 DNA is TGTGCCAGCAACCAAGACACCCCTGCCTACGAGCAGTACTTC. V usage is TRBV6-5 and J usage is TRBJ2-7, with D hard to call. Germline V gene sequence: CDR1 MNHEY, CDR2 SVGAGI. Trimming cost V 7 bases and J 2 bases, with 15 bases left between them. The CDR3 has 14 residues.

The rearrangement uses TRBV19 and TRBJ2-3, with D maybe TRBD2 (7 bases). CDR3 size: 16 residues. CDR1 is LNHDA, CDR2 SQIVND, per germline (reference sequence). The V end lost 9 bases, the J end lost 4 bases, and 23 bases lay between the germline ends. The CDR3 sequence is CASQEGGGAISDTQYF. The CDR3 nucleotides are TGTGCCAGCCAAGAGGGAGGGGGGGCCATTTCAGATACGCAGTATTTT. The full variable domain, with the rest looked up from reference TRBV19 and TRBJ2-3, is DGGITQSPKYLFRKEGQNVTLSCEQNLNHDAMYWYRQDPGQGLRLIYYSQIVNDFQKGDIAEGYSVSREKKESFPLTVTSAQKNPTAFYLCASQEGGGAISDTQYFGPGTRLTVL.

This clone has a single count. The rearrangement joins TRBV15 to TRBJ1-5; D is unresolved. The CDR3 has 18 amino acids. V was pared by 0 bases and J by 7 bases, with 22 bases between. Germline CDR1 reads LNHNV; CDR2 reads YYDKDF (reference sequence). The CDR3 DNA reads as TGTGCCACCAGCAGAGATCGGACGGGAAGCCCTATTCCACAGCCCCAGCATTTT. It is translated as CATSRDRTGSPIPQPQHF.

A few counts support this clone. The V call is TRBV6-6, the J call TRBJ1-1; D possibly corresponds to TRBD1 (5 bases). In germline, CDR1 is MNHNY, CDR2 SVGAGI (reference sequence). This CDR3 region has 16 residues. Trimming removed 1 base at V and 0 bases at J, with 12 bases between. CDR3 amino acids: CASSYYEGSLNTEAFF. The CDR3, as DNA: TGTGCCAGCAGTTACTATGAGGGGTCCTTGAACACTGAAGCTTTCTTT.

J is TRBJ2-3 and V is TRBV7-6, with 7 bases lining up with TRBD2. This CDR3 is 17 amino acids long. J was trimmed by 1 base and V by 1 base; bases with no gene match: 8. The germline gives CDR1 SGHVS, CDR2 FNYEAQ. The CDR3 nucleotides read TGTGCCAGCAGCTTAGTCGTCGGGGGGATGGGCACAGATACGCAGTATTTT. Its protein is CASSLVVGGMGTDTQYF.

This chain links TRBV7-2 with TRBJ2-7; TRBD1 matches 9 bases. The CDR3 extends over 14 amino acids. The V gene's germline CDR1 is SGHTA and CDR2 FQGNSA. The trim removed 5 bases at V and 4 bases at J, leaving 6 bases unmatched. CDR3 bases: TGTGCCAGCAGCGCCCGGACAGGGGCGTACGAGCAGTACTTC. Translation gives CASSARTGAYEQYF.

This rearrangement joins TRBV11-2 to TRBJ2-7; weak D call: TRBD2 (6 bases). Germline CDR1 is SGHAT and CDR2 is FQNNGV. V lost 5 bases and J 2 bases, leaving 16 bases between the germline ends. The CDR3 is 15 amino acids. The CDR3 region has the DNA TGTGCCAGCAGCGCTAGATTTAGCGGCCCCTACGAGCAGTACTTC. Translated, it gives CASSARFSGPYEQYF.

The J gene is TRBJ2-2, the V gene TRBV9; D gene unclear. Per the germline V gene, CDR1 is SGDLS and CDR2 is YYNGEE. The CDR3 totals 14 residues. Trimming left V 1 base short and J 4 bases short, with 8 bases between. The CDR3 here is CASSVRDATGELFF. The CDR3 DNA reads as TGTGCCAGCAGCGTAAGGGATGCCACCGGGGAGCTGTTTTTT.

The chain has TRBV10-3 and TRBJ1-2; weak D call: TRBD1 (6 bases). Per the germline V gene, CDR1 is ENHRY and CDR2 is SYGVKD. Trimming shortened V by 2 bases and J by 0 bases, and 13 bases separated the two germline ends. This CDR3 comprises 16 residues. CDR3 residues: CAISEGPAGANYGYTF. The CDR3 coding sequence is TGTGCCATCAGTGAGGGGCCGGCAGGGGCTAACTATGGCTACACCTTC.

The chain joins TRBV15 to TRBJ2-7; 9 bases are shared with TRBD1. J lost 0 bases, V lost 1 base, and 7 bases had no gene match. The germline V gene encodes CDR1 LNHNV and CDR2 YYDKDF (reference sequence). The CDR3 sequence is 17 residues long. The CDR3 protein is CATSRVTGGLSSYEQYF. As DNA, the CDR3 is TGTGCCACCAGCAGAGTCACAGGGGGCCTTAGCTCCTACGAGCAGTACTTC.

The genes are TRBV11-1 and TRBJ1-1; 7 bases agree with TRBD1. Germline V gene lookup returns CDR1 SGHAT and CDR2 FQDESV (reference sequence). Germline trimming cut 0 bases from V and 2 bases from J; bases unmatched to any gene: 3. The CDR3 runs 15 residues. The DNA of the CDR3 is TGTGCCAGCAGCTTAGCCGGGACAGCCAACACTGAAGCTTTCTTT. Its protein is CASSLAGTANTEAFF.

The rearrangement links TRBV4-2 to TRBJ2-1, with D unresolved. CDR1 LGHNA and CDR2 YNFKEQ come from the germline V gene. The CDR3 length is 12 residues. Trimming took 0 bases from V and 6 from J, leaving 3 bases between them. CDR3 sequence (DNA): TGTGCCAGCAGCCAAGACAGCAATGAGCAGTTCTTC. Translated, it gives CASSQDSNEQFF.

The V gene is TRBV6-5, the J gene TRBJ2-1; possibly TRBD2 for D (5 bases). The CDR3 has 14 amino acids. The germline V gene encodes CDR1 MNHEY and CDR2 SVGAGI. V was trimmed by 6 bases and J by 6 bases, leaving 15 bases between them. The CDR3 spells CASSGSGRGNEQFF. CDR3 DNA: TGTGCCAGCAGCGGCAGTGGACGGGGCAATGAGCAGTTCTTC.

The CDR3 loop is CASSGTAGLEQYF. DNA for the CDR3: TGTGCCAGCAGTGGGACGGCTGGCTTAGAGCAGTACTTC. The chain combines TRBV12-3 or TRBV12-4 with TRBJ2-7; D may match TRBD1 or TRBD2 (5 bases each). V gave up 5 bases and J gave up 7 bases, with 15 bases separating them. This CDR3 has 13 amino acids.

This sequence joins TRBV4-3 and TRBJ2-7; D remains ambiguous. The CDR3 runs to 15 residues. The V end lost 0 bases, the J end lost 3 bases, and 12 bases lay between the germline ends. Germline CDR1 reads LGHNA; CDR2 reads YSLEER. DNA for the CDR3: TGCGCCAGCAGCCAAGACCGCCTATCTAGCTACGAGCAGTACTTC. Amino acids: CASSQDRLSSYEQYF.

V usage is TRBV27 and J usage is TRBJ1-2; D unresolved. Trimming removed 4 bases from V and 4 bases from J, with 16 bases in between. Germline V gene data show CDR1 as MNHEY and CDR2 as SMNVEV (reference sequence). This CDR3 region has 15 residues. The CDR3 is CASSYLNREGYGYTF. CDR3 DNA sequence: TGTGCCAGCAGTTACCTTAATCGGGAGGGCTATGGCTACACCTTC.

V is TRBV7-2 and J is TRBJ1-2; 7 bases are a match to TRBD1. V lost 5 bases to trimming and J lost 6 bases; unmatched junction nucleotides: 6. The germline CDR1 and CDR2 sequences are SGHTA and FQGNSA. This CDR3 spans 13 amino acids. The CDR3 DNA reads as TGTGCCAGCAGCGGCCTACAGGGGAATGGCTACACCTTC. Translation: CASSGLQGNGYTF. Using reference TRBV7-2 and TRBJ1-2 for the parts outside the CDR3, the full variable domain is GAGVSQSPSNKVTEKGKDVELRCDPISGHTALYWYRQSLGQGLEFLIYFQGNSAPDKSGLPSDRFSAERTGGSVSTLTIQRTQQEDSAVYLCASSGLQGNGYTFGSGTRLTVV.

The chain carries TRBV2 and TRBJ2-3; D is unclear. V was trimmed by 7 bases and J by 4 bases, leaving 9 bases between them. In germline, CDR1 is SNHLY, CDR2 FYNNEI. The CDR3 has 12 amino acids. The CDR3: CASKGEADTQYF. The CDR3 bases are TGTGCCAGCAAAGGAGAGGCAGATACGCAGTATTTT.

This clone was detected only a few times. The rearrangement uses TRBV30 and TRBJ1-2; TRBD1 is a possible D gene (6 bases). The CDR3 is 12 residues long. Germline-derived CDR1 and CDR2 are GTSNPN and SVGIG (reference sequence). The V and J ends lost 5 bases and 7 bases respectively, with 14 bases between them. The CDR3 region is CAWGPRGFGYTF. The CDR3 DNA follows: TGTGCCTGGGGACCTAGGGGGTTTGGCTACACCTTC.

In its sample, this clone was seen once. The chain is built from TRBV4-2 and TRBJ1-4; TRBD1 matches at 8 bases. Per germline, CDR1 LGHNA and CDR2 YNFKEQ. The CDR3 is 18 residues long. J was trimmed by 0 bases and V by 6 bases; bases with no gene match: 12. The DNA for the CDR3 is TGTGCCAGCAGGGGAATACAGGGGGGGAGGGCAACTAATGAAAAACTGTTTTTT. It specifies CASRGIQGGRATNEKLFF.

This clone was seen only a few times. Here the CDR3 reads CASSRGQGALGNTIYF. The CDR3 nucleotides read TGTGCCAGCAGCCGCGGACAGGGGGCGCTTGGAAACACCATATATTTT. The V and J genes are TRBV3-1 (or the pseudogene TRBV3-2) and TRBJ1-3; 11 bases are a match to TRBD1. The CDR3 has 16 amino acids. Per the germline V gene, CDR1 is LGHDT and CDR2 is YNNKEL (reference sequence). The trim removed 4 bases at V and 3 bases at J, leaving 5 bases unmatched.

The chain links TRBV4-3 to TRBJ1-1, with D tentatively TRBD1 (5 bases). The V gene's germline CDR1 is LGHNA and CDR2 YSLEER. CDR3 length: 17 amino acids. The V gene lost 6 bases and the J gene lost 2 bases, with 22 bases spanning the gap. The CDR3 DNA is TGCGCCAGCAGGGTTCTTATCGGGGACGGTCAAAACACTGAAGCTTTCTTT. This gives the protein CASRVLIGDGQNTEAFF.

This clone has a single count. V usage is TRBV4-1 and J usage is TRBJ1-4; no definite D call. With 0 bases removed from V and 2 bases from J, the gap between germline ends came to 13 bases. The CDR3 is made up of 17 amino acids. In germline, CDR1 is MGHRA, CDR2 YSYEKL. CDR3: CASSQDGGLGTNEKLFF. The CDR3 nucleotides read TGCGCCAGCAGCCAAGATGGAGGGTTGGGGACTAATGAAAAACTGTTTTTT.

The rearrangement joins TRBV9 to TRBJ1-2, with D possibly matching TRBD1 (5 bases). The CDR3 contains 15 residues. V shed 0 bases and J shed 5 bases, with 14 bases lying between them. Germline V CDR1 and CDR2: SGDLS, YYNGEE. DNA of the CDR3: TGTGCCAGCAGCGTAGTATCAGGGTCGGGTTATGGCTACACCTTC. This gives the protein CASSVVSGSGYGYTF.

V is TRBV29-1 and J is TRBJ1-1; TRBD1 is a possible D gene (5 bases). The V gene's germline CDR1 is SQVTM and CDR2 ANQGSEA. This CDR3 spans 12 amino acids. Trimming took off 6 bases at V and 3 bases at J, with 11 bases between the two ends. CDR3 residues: CSVKTDYTEAFF. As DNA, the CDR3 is TGCAGCGTGAAGACAGACTACACTGAAGCTTTCTTT.